Presented here are 13 T cell receptor beta chains from one specimen sequenced in a study of blood T cell repertoires in COVID-19 (dated by TCRdb to the early 2020s). Libraries were made using the immunoSEQ multiplex PCR assay. Drawn from immuneACCESS, this table holds only the in-frame rearrangements with V and J called that TCRdb kept. Clones are partly lost; checked studies trace under half to an unresolved V gene and leave the rest unexplained. The sample table holds about 310,000 clones, of which around 85% were seen once. The ten most abundant clones make up around 1.9% of the sample. Specimen: PBMCs or T cells enriched from blood (not recorded which). These receptors were collected from a young woman who had been exposed to COVID-19.

V usage is TRBV4-1 and J usage is TRBJ2-3, with D possibly matching TRBD2 (6 bases). V lost 8 bases, J lost 0 bases, and 12 bases lay in between. Germline CDR1 MGHRA, CDR2 YSYEKL. The CDR3 is 14 residues long. The CDR3 nucleotides are TGCGCCAGCGCGGGACGGTTTAGCACAGATACGCAGTATTTT. Amino acid sequence: CASAGRFSTDTQYF.

Only a few counts were recorded for this clone. DNA for the CDR3: TGTGCCAGAAGCTTTGGACACCATCAGCCCCAGCATTTT. Amino acid sequence: CARSFGHHQPQHF. The gene calls are TRBV5-3 and TRBJ1-5, with a weak D call TRBD1 (5 bases). TRBV5-3 is flagged as an ORF with uncertain function. With 2 bases removed from V and 5 bases from J, the gap between germline ends came to 8 bases. The CDR3 loop spans 13 amino acids.

This sequence joins TRBV28 and TRBJ1-2; 7 nucleotides align to TRBD1. The junction had 14 bases not matched to a gene; V was cut back by 6 bases and J by 4 bases. The CDR3 has 16 amino acids. Germline CDR1 MDHEN, CDR2 SYDVKM. The CDR3 coding sequence is TGTGCCAGCAGCCACCCCCCAAAGACAGGGTCCTATGGCTACACCTTC. Translated, it gives CASSHPPKTGSYGYTF.

The gene calls are TRBV11-3 and TRBJ2-5; D is perhaps TRBD2 (5 bases). V lost 1 base and J 3 bases, leaving 12 bases between the germline ends. This CDR3 has 15 amino acids. Germline V gene data show CDR1 as SGHNT and CDR2 as YENEEA. CDR3 residues: CASSLGGSTEETQYF. In DNA form, the CDR3 reads TGTGCCAGCAGCTTAGGAGGGAGCACCGAAGAGACCCAGTACTTC.

A remark on this clone: At one end, the junction sequence differs from germline, possibly due to a read error. V is TRBV28 and J is TRBJ1-2; 8 bases align to TRBD1. This CDR3 contains 13 residues. Germline V gene data show CDR1 as MDHEN and CDR2 as SYDVKM. In DNA form, the CDR3 reads TGTGCCAGCAGTATACATACACGGGACAGGAATTACTTC. This translates into CASSIHTRDRNYF.

This chain connects TRBV5-5 to TRBJ2-7; D call uncertain. V shed 0 bases and J shed 4 bases, with 5 bases lying between them. CDR1 and CDR2 from the germline V gene are SGHKS and YYEKEE (reference sequence). This CDR3 region has 12 residues. CDR3 region: CASSLVGYEQYF. The CDR3 DNA sequence: TGTGCCAGCAGCTTGGTCGGGTACGAGCAGTACTTC.

J is TRBJ2-5 and V is TRBV6-2 or TRBV6-3; TRBD1 is a possible D gene (6 bases). V was shortened by 5 bases and J by 7 bases, with 14 bases between the two germline ends. There are 13 residues in the CDR3. The V gene's germline CDR1 is MNHEY and CDR2 SVGEGT. CDR3 DNA sequence: TGTGCCAGCAGTCCACCCCAGGGGAGGACCCAGTACTTC. It is translated as CASSPPQGRTQYF.

J is TRBJ2-5 and V is TRBV30; unclear D gene. Trimming shortened V by 0 bases and J by 5 bases, and 10 bases separated the two germline ends. The V gene's germline CDR1 is GTSNPN and CDR2 SVGIG (reference sequence). CDR3 length: 13 amino acids. The CDR3 protein is CAWSVRSRETQYF. DNA of the CDR3: TGTGCCTGGAGTGTACGGTCTCGGGAGACCCAGTACTTC. Looking up the rest from reference TRBV30 and TRBJ2-5 gives the full variable domain: SQTIHQWPATLVQPVGSPLSLECTVEGTSNPNLYWYRQAAGRGLQLLFYSVGIGQISSEVPQNLSASRPQDRQFILSSKKLLLSDSGFYLCAWSVRSRETQYFGPGTRLLVL.

The V and J genes are TRBV4-2 and TRBJ2-2, with 9 bases lining up with TRBD1. V lost 4 bases, J lost 4 bases, and 1 base stayed unmatched. The germline V gene encodes CDR1 LGHNA and CDR2 YNFKEQ. CDR3 size: 14 residues. As DNA, the CDR3 is TGTGCCAGCAGCCGGGACAGGGTCACCGGGGAGCTGTTTTTT. It codes for CASSRDRVTGELFF.

CDR3 amino acids: CASSSSGRSTDTQYF. DNA of the CDR3: TGTGCCAGCAGCTCTAGCGGGAGAAGCACAGATACGCAGTATTTT. This sequence joins TRBV7-8 and TRBJ2-3, with TRBD2 matching over 10 bases. The CDR3 spans 15 residues. CDR1 and CDR2 from the germline V gene are SGHVS and FQNEAQ. Trimming took 4 bases from V and 0 from J; bases not matched to a gene: 1.

The rearrangement joins TRBV7-8 to TRBJ1-3, with 7 bases that match TRBD1. The ends lost 5 bases at V and 4 bases at J; junction bases unmatched: 8. CDR1 SGHVS and CDR2 FQNEAQ come from the germline V gene. This CDR3 is built from 15 residues. CDR3 coding DNA: TGTGCCAGCAGCCGAGACAGGGTAGCAGGAAACACCATATATTTT. It translates to CASSRDRVAGNTIYF.

The chain links TRBV28 to TRBJ1-3; 7 bases are shared with TRBD1. Germline CDR1 and CDR2: MDHEN and SYDVKM. This CDR3 comprises 16 residues. The trim removed 7 bases at V and 0 bases at J, leaving 9 bases unmatched. CDR3 bases: TGTGCCAGCACCACAGGGGTAGGCTACTCTGGAAACACCATATATTTT. Its translation: CASTTGVGYSGNTIYF. Supplemented by reference TRBV28 and TRBJ1-3, the full variable domain reads DVKVTQSSRYLVKRTGEKVFLECVQDMDHENMFWYRQDPGLGLRLIYFSYDVKMKEKGDIPEGYSVSREKKERFSLILESASTNQTSMYLCASTTGVGYSGNTIYFGEGSWLTVV.

This clone was seen a single time. The V gene is TRBV14, the J gene TRBJ2-1, with a possible D match to TRBD1 (6 bases). The CDR3 covers 17 residues. V lost 1 base and J 0 bases, leaving 13 bases between the germline ends. Per germline, CDR1 SGHDN and CDR2 FVKESK. CDR3 DNA: TGTGCCAGCAGCCAAGTCGACAGGCCACGCTCCTACAATGAGCAGTTCTTC. Translated: CASSQVDRPRSYNEQFF.